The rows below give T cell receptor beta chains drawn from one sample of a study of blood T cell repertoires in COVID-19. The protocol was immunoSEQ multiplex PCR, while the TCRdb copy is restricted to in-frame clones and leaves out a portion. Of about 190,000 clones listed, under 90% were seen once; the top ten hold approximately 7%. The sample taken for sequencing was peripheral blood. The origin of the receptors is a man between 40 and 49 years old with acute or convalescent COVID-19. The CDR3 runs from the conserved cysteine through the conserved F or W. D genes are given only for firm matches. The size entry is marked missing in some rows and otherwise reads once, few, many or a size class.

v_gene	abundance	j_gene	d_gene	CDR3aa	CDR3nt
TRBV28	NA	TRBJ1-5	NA	CASSPVGESNQPQHF	TGTGCCAGCAGCCCGGTTGGGGAGAGCAATCAGCCCCAGCATTTT
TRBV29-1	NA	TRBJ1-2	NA	CSVEIQASANYGYTF	TGCAGCGTTGAAATTCAGGCCTCAGCTAACTATGGCTACACCTTC
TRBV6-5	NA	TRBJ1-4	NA	CASSYGRSGKLFF	TGTGCCAGCAGTTACGGCCGGAGCGGAAAACTGTTTTTT
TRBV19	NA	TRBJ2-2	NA	CASSLRGGAGELFF	TGTGCCAGTAGTTTGCGAGGGGGGGCCGGGGAGCTGTTTTTT
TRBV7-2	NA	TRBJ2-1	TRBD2	CASSRLTVLAGGPDEQFF	TGTGCCAGCAGCCGCCTGACGGTATTAGCGGGGGGCCCGGATGAGCAGTTCTTC
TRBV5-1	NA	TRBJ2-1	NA	CASSSKTGYNEQFF	TGCGCCAGCAGCTCCAAGACAGGATACAATGAGCAGTTCTTC
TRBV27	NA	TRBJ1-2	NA	CASSLQGSGGYTF	TGTGCCAGCAGTTTACAGGGGTCGGGAGGCTACACCTTC
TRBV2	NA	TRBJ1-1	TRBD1	CASSPTGGTEAFF	TGTGCCAGCAGTCCGACAGGGGGCACTGAAGCTTTCTTT
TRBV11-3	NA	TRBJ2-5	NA	CASSLGLAETQYF	TGTGCCAGCAGCTTAGGGCTAGCAGAGACCCAGTACTTC
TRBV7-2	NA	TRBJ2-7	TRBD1	CASSLASGTGVNEQYF	TGTGCCAGCAGCTTAGCTTCCGGGACAGGGGTCAACGAGCAGTACTTC
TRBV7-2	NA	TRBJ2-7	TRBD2	CASSPGGSGGYEQYF	TGTGCCAGCAGCCCGGGAGGGAGCGGGGGGTACGAGCAGTACTTC
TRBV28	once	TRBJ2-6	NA	CASRPPSAGLAGANVLTF	TGTGCCAGCAGACCCCCAAGCGCGGGGTTAGCTGGGGCCAACGTCCTGACTTTC
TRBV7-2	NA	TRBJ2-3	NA	CASSLVAGITDTQYF	TGTGCCAGCAGCTTAGTTGCAGGGATCACAGATACGCAGTATTTT
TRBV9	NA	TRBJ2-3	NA	CASSPQSRALLDTQYF	TGTGCCAGCAGCCCTCAAAGCAGGGCTTTATTGGATACGCAGTATTTT
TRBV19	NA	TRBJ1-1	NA	CASSISRGEAFF	TGTGCCAGTAGTATATCTAGAGGGGAAGCTTTCTTT
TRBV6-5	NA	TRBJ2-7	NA	CASRYKSAYEQYF	TGTGCCAGCAGGTATAAGAGTGCCTACGAGCAGTACTTC
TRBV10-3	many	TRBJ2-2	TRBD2	CAISQTSGGNTGELFF	TGTGCCATCAGTCAAACTAGCGGGGGGAACACCGGGGAGCTGTTTTTT
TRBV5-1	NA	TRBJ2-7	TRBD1	CASSLHGTGGYEQYF	TGCGCCAGCAGCTTGCACGGGACAGGGGGTTACGAGCAGTACTTC